The clone carrying this TCR beta chain was counted ten times or more. Its antigen is not identified. The template used for profiling TCR beta VDJ and CDR3 was genomic DNA. MiXCR, applied by TCRdb to the reads, yields one record per CDR3 protein. The sample includes nearly 60,000 distinct CDR3 sequences, approximately 54% of them seen just once. The CDR3 is 15 amino acids. Trimming removed 6 bases at V and 2 bases at J, with 13 bases between. Germline loops: CDR1 MNHEY, CDR2 SVGEGT. This record comes from a study of CD8+CD57+ T cells in acquired aplastic anemia. Study-wide points: A set of around 30 CD8+ CDR3 sequences was shared between patients and controls, and these sequences appeared highly expressed in patients.

Patients chosen for sequencing had shown CD8+CD57+ cell expansion by flow cytometry. The receptor was derived from a human donor with aplastic anemia. The chain is built from TRBV6-2 or TRBV6-3 and TRBJ2-2; D unclear. Sequenced material: sorted CD4+, CD8+, or CD8+CD57+ T cells (not recorded which) from PBMCs. The CDR3 region is CASSPDRLNTGELFF. CDR3 coding DNA: TGTGCCAGCAGCCCCGACCGACTCAACACCGGGGAGCTGTTTTTT.